This record concerns one T cell receptor beta chain sequence. The antigen remains unidentified. Trimming removed 2 bases from V and 5 bases from J, with 18 bases in between. Germline V gene data show CDR1 as DFQATT and CDR2 as SNEGSKA (reference sequence). This CDR3 is 15 amino acids long. The record originates from a study of CD8 T cells in Susac syndrome. Findings of the study overall: The study recognized that the number of individuals in its TCR sequencing and HLA analysis was relatively small.

The authors reverse transcribed roughly 0.5 to 1 ug RNA with random hexamers. Amplification of the TCR beta CDR3 was carried out by immunoSEQ multiplex PCR, which spanned a total of 54 Vbeta and 13 Jbeta segments. TCRdb reanalysed the immunoSEQ multiplex PCR reads using MiXCR and keeps one entry per CDR3 protein. The table includes 150,000 to 200,000 distinct CDR3 sequences, roughly 95% detected once. Sequencing was carried out using CD4+ T cells from PBMCs. The V gene is TRBV20-1, the J gene TRBJ1-1, with D maybe TRBD1 (5 bases). The TCR originated in a human donor with multiple sclerosis. The CDR3, as DNA: TGCAGTGCTAGAAGGACGGGGGTTATAGGTACTGAAGCTTTCTTT. Translating gives CSARRTGVIGTEAFF.